One sample yielded the 28 T cell receptor beta chains listed below, sequenced in a study of graft-versus-host responses after intestinal transplantation. The antigens of these receptors remain unknown. The repertoire was sequenced with immunoSEQ multiplex PCR; TCRdb's copy has only in-frame clones and lacks some. The sample has about 88,000 clones; 85% to 90% are singletons. The source was unstimulated CD4+ T cells sorted from spleen or lymph node cells, collected before intestinal transplant. These receptors were collected from a human donor who received an intestinal transplant.

The V and J genes are TRBV5-6 and TRBJ1-2; the match to TRBD1 covers 10 bases. Germline-derived CDR1 and CDR2 are SGHDT and YYEEEE. The CDR3 spans 15 residues. Losses at the gene ends were 4 bases for V and 4 bases for J; bases not matched to a gene: 7. For the CDR3, the DNA is TGTGCCAGCAGCGTCCGGGACAGGGGCCCCTATGGCTACACCTTC. Protein sequence: CASSVRDRGPYGYTF.

This sequence joins TRBV18 and TRBJ1-6; TRBD1 agrees at 11 bases. Trimming took 6 bases from V and 5 from J; bases not matched to a gene: 9. This CDR3 comprises 17 residues. Germline-derived CDR1 and CDR2 are KGHSH and LQKENI. The chain's CDR3 is CASSRDRGTPHNSPLHF. The CDR3 bases are TGTGCCAGCTCGCGGGACAGGGGGACCCCCCATAATTCACCCCTCCACTTT.

The rearrangement uses TRBV7-9 and TRBJ1-1, with unresolved D. The CDR3 is made up of 12 amino acids. Trimming stripped 5 bases from V and 0 bases from J, with 4 bases between. CDR1 and CDR2 (germline): SEHNR, FQNEAQ (reference sequence). The DNA of the CDR3 is TGTGCCAGCAGCCCGGTGAACACTGAAGCTTTCTTT. It is translated as CASSPVNTEAFF.

This clone was picked up one time. This rearrangement joins TRBV6-4 to TRBJ1-2, with 8 bases that match TRBD1. CDR3 length equals 14 residues. V was clipped by 1 base and J by 8 bases; unmatched bases: 6. Germline CDR1 MRHNA, CDR2 SNTAGT. The CDR3 nucleotides are TGTGCCAGCAGTGACTTTGGACAGGGATGGGGCTACACCTTC. The encoded protein is CASSDFGQGWGYTF.

This clone was picked up one time. Here the CDR3 DNA reads TGTGCCAGCAGCTCCCCGGACAGGGTGAACTACGAGCAGTACTTC. Amino acids: CASSSPDRVNYEQYF. The J gene is TRBJ2-7, the V gene TRBV7-2, with 8 bases lining up with TRBD1. The CDR3 spans 15 residues. V was pared by 4 bases and J by 3 bases, with 8 bases of the junction left unmatched. The germline V gene has CDR1 SGHTA and CDR2 FQGNSA.

The chain joins TRBV2 to TRBJ2-7, with a possible D match to TRBD2 (6 bases). CDR1 SNHLY and CDR2 FYNNEI come from the germline V gene. Trimming took 1 base from V and 0 from J, leaving 7 bases between them. The CDR3 runs to 14 residues. This chain's CDR3 is CASSEDGSSYEQYF. DNA of the CDR3: TGTGCCAGCAGTGAAGACGGGAGCTCCTACGAGCAGTACTTC.

The rearrangement links TRBV7-2 to TRBJ1-2, with a possible D match to TRBD1 (6 bases). The CDR3 totals 14 residues. Trimming removed 0 bases at V and 8 bases at J, with 13 bases between. The germline gives CDR1 SGHTA, CDR2 FQGNSA. The CDR3 sequence: CASSLAQGLGGYTF. The CDR3 DNA sequence: TGTGCCAGCAGCTTAGCTCAGGGGTTGGGAGGCTACACCTTC.

The chain recombines TRBV5-1 with TRBJ1-1; 7 nucleotides align to TRBD1. V trimming: 3 bases; J trimming: 5 bases; junction bases outside the gene matches: 7. The germline CDR1 and CDR2 sequences are SGHRS and YFSETQ. The CDR3 is 14 residues long. CDR3 sequence: CASSSGQAGTEAFF. CDR3 DNA sequence: TGCGCCAGCAGCTCAGGACAGGCGGGAACTGAAGCTTTCTTT. Full variable domain (outside the CDR3, taken from reference TRBV5-1 and TRBJ1-1): KAGVTQTPRYLIKTRGQQVTLSCSPISGHRSVSWYQQTPGQGLQFLFEYFSETQRNKGNFPGRFSGRQFSNSRSEMNVSTLELGDSALYLCASSSGQAGTEAFFGQGTRLTVV.

The rearrangement uses TRBV9 and TRBJ2-1; possibly TRBD2 for D (6 bases). The CDR3 totals 16 residues. Germline assignment: CDR1 SGDLS and CDR2 YYNGEE. V lost 4 bases to trimming and J lost 1 base, with 15 bases between them. The CDR3 nucleotides are TGTGCCAGCAGCCCACGTACGGGAGATTCCTACAATGAGCAGTTCTTC. Translated, it gives CASSPRTGDSYNEQFF.

The chain recombines TRBV2 with TRBJ2-7; D may be TRBD1 (5 bases). V was shortened by 3 bases and J by 5 bases, with 14 bases between the two germline ends. The CDR3 loop spans 14 amino acids. The V gene's germline CDR1 is SNHLY and CDR2 FYNNEI. As DNA, the CDR3 is TGTGCCAGCAGTGACCAGGGTTGGCGGAACGAGCAGTACTTC. Encoded protein: CASSDQGWRNEQYF.

This chain joins TRBV6-5 and TRBJ2-5; 10 bases line up with TRBD1. The J call may be wrong; the DNA end is better matched by TRBJ2-7. The CDR3 totals 15 residues. Germline assignment: CDR1 MNHEY and CDR2 SVGAGI. CDR3 amino acids: CASSYTRDRGYEQYF. CDR3 bases: TGTGCCAGCAGTTACACCCGGGACAGGGGCTACGAGCAGTACTTC.

The genes are TRBV5-1 and TRBJ1-1, with D possibly matching TRBD1 (6 bases). Germline CDR1 is SGHRS and CDR2 is YFSETQ. The CDR3 is 12 amino acids. Trimming cost V 1 base and J 5 bases, with 6 bases left between them. The CDR3 region is CASSLTGTEAFF. The DNA for the CDR3 is TGCGCCAGCAGCTTGACAGGGACTGAAGCTTTCTTT.

This clone was seen a single time. This chain links TRBV18 with TRBJ1-6, with 9 bases lining up with TRBD1. Trimming at V came to 4 bases and at J to 7 bases, leaving 11 bases not matched to a gene. CDR1 and CDR2 (germline): KGHSH, LQKENI. The CDR3 has 17 residues. The CDR3 region is CASSLTGGDAENSPLHF. The CDR3 DNA reads as TGTGCCAGCTCACTCACAGGGGGCGATGCGGAAAATTCACCCCTCCACTTT. Full variable domain (missing parts from reference TRBV18 and TRBJ1-6): NAGVMQNPRHLVRRRGQEARLRCSPMKGHSHVYWYRQLPEEGLKFMVYLQKENIIDESGMPKERFSAEFPKEGPSILRIQQVVRGDSAAYFCASSLTGGDAENSPLHFGNGTRLTVT.

The J gene is TRBJ2-7, the V gene TRBV25-1; 13 nucleotides align to TRBD2. This CDR3 is built from 16 residues. Germline loops: CDR1 MGHDK, CDR2 SYGVNS. V was clipped by 5 bases and J by 3 bases; unmatched bases: 7. This CDR3 reads CASSRTSGGAGYEQYF. CDR3 nucleotides: TGTGCCAGCAGTAGAACTAGCGGGGGGGCTGGCTACGAGCAGTACTTC.

The genes are TRBV10-3 and TRBJ2-7; 7 bases are a match to TRBD1. V shed 5 bases and J 6 bases; nucleotides not matched to a gene: 7. CDR3 size: 13 residues. The germline gives CDR1 ENHRY, CDR2 SYGVKD. This CDR3 reads CAISWTGASEQYF. The CDR3 region has the DNA TGTGCCATCAGTTGGACAGGCGCATCCGAGCAGTACTTC.

The chain couples TRBV5-1 to TRBJ1-3; D remains unclear. The V gene lost 3 bases and the J gene lost 4 bases, with 8 bases spanning the gap. The length of the CDR3 is 13 residues. Germline CDR1 and CDR2: SGHRS and YFSETQ. The CDR3 coding sequence is TGCGCCAGCAGCTCCCCTGCGGGAAACACCATATATTTT. This gives the protein CASSSPAGNTIYF.

V and J are TRBV2 and TRBJ1-1, with D hard to call. Germline-derived CDR1 and CDR2 are SNHLY and FYNNEI. This CDR3 region has 13 residues. Trimming removed 6 bases from V and 3 bases from J, with 11 bases in between. CDR3 sequence reads: CASRLAVDTEAFF. CDR3 DNA: TGTGCCAGCAGGCTAGCCGTAGACACTGAAGCTTTCTTT.

The chain joins TRBV18 to TRBJ1-2; 9 positions agree with TRBD1. Trimming cost V 3 bases and J 3 bases; bases outside gene matches: 5. CDR3 size: 15 residues. Germline V gene lookup returns CDR1 KGHSH and CDR2 LQKENI. CDR3 region: CASSPGTGIDYGYTF. CDR3 in DNA: TGTGCCAGCTCACCGGGGACAGGGATTGACTATGGCTACACCTTC.

The genes are TRBV5-1 and TRBJ1-1; TRBD1 matches at 8 bases. There are 12 residues in the CDR3. V shed 5 bases and J 7 bases; nucleotides not matched to a gene: 4. Germline CDR1 is SGHRS and CDR2 is YFSETQ. CDR3 residues: CASRRGQDEAFF. DNA for the CDR3: TGCGCCAGCAGAAGGGGACAGGATGAAGCTTTCTTT.

This rearrangement joins TRBV19 to TRBJ1-2, with 7 bases lining up with TRBD1. This CDR3 is built from 14 residues. Per the germline V gene, CDR1 is LNHDA and CDR2 is SQIVND (reference sequence). V lost 3 bases, J lost 6 bases, and 7 bases stayed unmatched. The CDR3 coding sequence is TGTGCCAGTAGTATTGGTAGGGACAGTAATGGCTACACCTTC. Translated, it gives CASSIGRDSNGYTF.

The genes are TRBV5-1 and TRBJ1-2; possible D gene TRBD1, 5 bases. Germline CDR1 is SGHRS and CDR2 is YFSETQ. Trimming took off 2 bases at V and 6 bases at J, with 14 bases between the two ends. This CDR3 spans 14 amino acids. The CDR3 here is CASSFVPQVDGYTF. The CDR3 DNA sequence: TGCGCCAGCAGCTTCGTCCCACAGGTGGATGGCTACACCTTC.

V gene TRBV6-5 combines with J gene TRBJ1-2, with no clear D. There are 14 residues in the CDR3. Germline V gene data show CDR1 as MNHEY and CDR2 as SVGAGI. V was pared by 2 bases and J by 4 bases, with 11 bases between. CDR3 sequence: CASSYGGGSYGYTF. In nucleotides, the CDR3 is TGTGCCAGCAGTTACGGCGGCGGATCCTATGGCTACACCTTC.

The chain recombines TRBV7-8 with TRBJ1-1; possibly TRBD1 for D (6 bases). Trimming shortened V by 1 base and J by 4 bases, and 10 bases separated the two germline ends. The CDR3 consists of 14 residues. CDR1 SGHVS and CDR2 FQNEAQ come from the germline V gene. The CDR3 DNA reads as TGTGCCAGCAGCTTAGTTCAAGGGGGCACTGAAGCTTTCTTT. This codes for CASSLVQGGTEAFF. The full variable domain, rest sourced from reference TRBV7-8 and TRBJ1-1, is GAGVSQSPRYKVAKRGQDVALRCDPISGHVSLFWYQQALGQGPEFLTYFQNEAQLDKSGLPSDRFFAERPEGSVSTLKIQRTQQEDSAVYLCASSLVQGGTEAFFGQGTRLTVV.

The chain joins TRBV19 to TRBJ1-2; D unresolved. The germline V and J ends were trimmed by 5 bases and 1 base, with 14 bases remaining between them. Per the germline V gene, CDR1 is LNHDA and CDR2 is SQIVND (reference sequence). The CDR3 contains 15 residues. The CDR3 nucleotides read TGTGCCAGTAGTCCGGCCCTGCCGGGTAACTATGGCTACACCTTC. Translated, it gives CASSPALPGNYGYTF. The whole variable domain, filled in from reference TRBV19 and TRBJ1-2, reads DGGITQSPKYLFRKEGQNVTLSCEQNLNHDAMYWYRQDPGQGLRLIYYSQIVNDFQKGDIAEGYSVSREKKESFPLTVTSAQKNPTAFYLCASSPALPGNYGYTFGSGTRLTVV.

The rearrangement joins TRBV7-2 to TRBJ2-2; 7 bases agree with TRBD1. The CDR3 runs to 15 residues. J lost 1 base, V lost 4 bases, and 3 bases had no gene match. Germline V gene sequence: CDR1 SGHTA, CDR2 FQGNSA. The CDR3 DNA follows: TGTGCCAGCAGCTCCTGGACAGGGAACACCGGGGAGCTGTTTTTT. Translating gives CASSSWTGNTGELFF.

The chain carries TRBV5-4 and TRBJ1-1; D is ambiguous. The germline V gene encodes CDR1 SGHNT and CDR2 YYREEE (reference sequence). Trimming left V 4 bases short and J 0 bases short, with 10 bases between. The CDR3 has 14 residues. The CDR3: CASSVQQVNTEAFF. The CDR3 nucleotides are TGTGCCAGCAGCGTTCAACAAGTGAACACTGAAGCTTTCTTT.

The chain uses TRBV5-6 and TRBJ1-2, with D possibly TRBD1 on 5 matching bases. Germline V gene sequence: CDR1 SGHDT, CDR2 YYEEEE. V shed 4 bases and J shed 4 bases, with 20 bases lying between them. This CDR3 comprises 16 residues. The CDR3 here is CASSSERGSHLYGYTF. The CDR3 DNA reads TGTGCCAGCAGCAGCGAAAGGGGATCCCACCTCTATGGCTACACCTTC. Based on the CDR3 plus reference TRBV5-6 and TRBJ1-2, the full variable domain is DAGVTQSPTHLIKTRGQQVTLRCSPKSGHDTVSWYQQALGQGPQFIFQYYEEEERQRGNFPDRFSGHQFPNYSSELNVNALLLGDSALYLCASSSERGSHLYGYTFGSGTRLTVV.

The chain recombines TRBV2 with TRBJ1-1, with D maybe TRBD1 (6 bases). CDR3 length: 10 residues. The germline V gene has CDR1 SNHLY and CDR2 FYNNEI. V was shortened by 8 bases and J by 10 bases, with 11 bases between the two germline ends. The CDR3 region has the DNA TGTGCCAGCGGGGGGGGGCGAGCTTTCTTT. Translated, it gives CASGGGRAFF.